Included here is one T cell receptor (beta chain) sequence, with context. Its specificity is unknown. Naive-designated CD8 cells lacked CD45RO, were positively enriched for CCR7, and omitted terminally differentiated effector memory CD45RA+ cells. In replicate PCRs of sorted subsets, roughly 200 ng DNA, approximately 30,000 T cell genomes, was used. The table came from immunoSEQ multiplex PCR; TCRdb's copy has only in-frame clones and leaves some out. The sample yields around 580,000 clones, roughly 98% seen once. These data come from a study of shared clonotypes between healthy human individuals. Germline values: CDR1 GTSNPN, CDR2 SVGIG (reference sequence). The V end lost 1 base, the J end lost 0 bases, and 6 bases lay between the germline ends. This CDR3 contains 13 residues. Findings and caveats of the study: Although depth was large, rarefaction showed that sequencing of the sorted subsets was incomplete. On the whole, naive subsets had larger estimated richness than memory subsets had. Sequencing depth was expected to influence donor clonotype sharing.

The sequenced sample was naive CD8+ T cells sorted from blood. The chain combines TRBV30 with TRBJ1-1, with D unclear. The origin of this receptor is a man aged 25 to 40 in good health. CDR3 DNA sequence: TGTGCCTGGAGTGCGGTGATGAACACTGAAGCTTTCTTT. This encodes CAWSAVMNTEAFF.